This T cell receptor (beta chain) was retrieved from a study of cytomegalovirus exposure and HLA in healthy donors. This CDR3 has 15 amino acids. J gave up 5 bases and V 4 bases, and 7 bases lay outside the gene matches. Germline CDR1 is MDHEN and CDR2 is SYDVKM. Method: immunoSEQ multiplex PCR; TCRdb's copy keeps in-frame clones and lacks some. The table includes 100,000 to 150,000 clones, approximately 88% detected once. Sequencing used PBMCs. The chain is built from TRBV28 and TRBJ2-2; 7 nucleotides match TRBD1. The sequence derives from a woman between 18 and 30 years old in good health and CMV-seronegative. The CDR3 DNA reads as TGTGCCAGCAGTTCGCCGGGACAGTGGACCGGGGAGCTGTTTTTT. Translation: CASSSPGQWTGELFF. Supplemented by reference TRBV28 and TRBJ2-2, the full variable domain reads DVKVTQSSRYLVKRTGEKVFLECVQDMDHENMFWYRQDPGLGLRLIYFSYDVKMKEKGDIPEGYSVSREKKERFSLILESASTNQTSMYLCASSSPGQWTGELFFGEGSRLTVL.